This T cell receptor (beta chain) was captured in a study of blood T cells in healthy people across ages. Background on the study: With template switching, about one barcoded beta molecule was captured per two T cells.

There are 17 residues in the CDR3. Per the germline V gene, CDR1 is SGHRS and CDR2 is YFSETQ. Peripheral blood samples of roughly 10 milliliters were drawn from each donor. Notes on this clonotype: At one of its ends the junction is not consistent with the germline gene, which may arise from a read error.

Primed by a sample-barcoded 5' primer and a J-beta primer mix, a second PCR proceeded for about 7 to 12 cycles. Each CDR3 protein gets one entry after TCRdb re-called the 5' RACE reads with MiXCR. The sample includes about 800,000 distinct CDR3 sequences, roughly 25% of them seen just once. This same sample was also part of a study on T cells of mothers and their children. That work adds: All extracted RNA went into cDNA synthesis, around 1.4 ug per 15 ul.

The TCR originated in a boy younger than 18 in good health. Material for sequencing was blood. V and J are TRBV5-1 and TRBJ2-5; TRBD1 aligns across 8 bases. The CDR3 here is CVSNLKTGGISYNEQFF. The DNA for the CDR3 is TGCGTCAGCAACCTTAAAACAGGGGGGATCTCCTACAATGAGCAATTCTTC.